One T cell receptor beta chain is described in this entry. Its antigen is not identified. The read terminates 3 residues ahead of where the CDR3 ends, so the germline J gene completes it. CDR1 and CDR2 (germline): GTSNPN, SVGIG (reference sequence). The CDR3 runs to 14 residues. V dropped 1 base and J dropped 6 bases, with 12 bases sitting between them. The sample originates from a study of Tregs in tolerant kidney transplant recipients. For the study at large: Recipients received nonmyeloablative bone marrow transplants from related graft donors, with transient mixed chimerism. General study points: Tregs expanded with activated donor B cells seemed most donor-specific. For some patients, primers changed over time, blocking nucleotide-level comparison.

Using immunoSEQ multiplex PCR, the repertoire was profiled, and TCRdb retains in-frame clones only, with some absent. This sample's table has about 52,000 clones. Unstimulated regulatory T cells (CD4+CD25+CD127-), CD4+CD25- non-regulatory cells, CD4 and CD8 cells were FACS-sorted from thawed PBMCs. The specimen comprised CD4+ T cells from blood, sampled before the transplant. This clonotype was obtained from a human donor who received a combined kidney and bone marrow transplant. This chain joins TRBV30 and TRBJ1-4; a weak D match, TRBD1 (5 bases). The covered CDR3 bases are TGTGCCTGGAGTGGGACAACAAAAGATGAAAAA. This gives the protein CAWSGTTKDEK. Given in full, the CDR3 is CAWSGTTKDEKLFF. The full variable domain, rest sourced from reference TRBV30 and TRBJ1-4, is SQTIHQWPATLVQPVGSPLSLECTVEGTSNPNLYWYRQAAGRGLQLLFYSVGIGQISSEVPQNLSASRPQDRQFILSSKKLLLSDSGFYLCAWSGTTKDEKLFFGSGTQLSVL.